Below are 17 T cell receptor beta chains sequenced from a single sample in a study of cytotoxic CD8 clonotypes in ibrutinib-treated CLL. Repertoires were generated with immunoSEQ multiplex PCR, while TCRdb's copy carries only in-frame clones and drops some. The sample lists over 65,000 clones, 68% occurring once. The input for sequencing was PBMCs, taken after 12 months of ibrutinib treatment. These receptors were obtained from a human donor with chronic lymphocytic leukemia.

V is TRBV27 and J is TRBJ2-3; 7 bases line up with TRBD2. This CDR3 is 13 amino acids long. Germline-derived CDR1 and CDR2 are MNHEY and SMNVEV (reference sequence). J was trimmed by 4 bases and V by 5 bases; bases with no gene match: 3. In DNA, the CDR3 is TGTGCCAGCAGTGGGAGGGGAGCAGATACGCAGTATTTT. Translating gives CASSGRGADTQYF.

The chain is built from TRBV11-3 and TRBJ2-7; D not certain. Germline V gives CDR1 SGHNT, CDR2 YENEEA. V was shortened by 5 bases and J by 6 bases, with 14 bases between the two germline ends. The CDR3 is made up of 13 amino acids. This chain's CDR3 is CASSTSIAGEQYF. The CDR3 DNA sequence: TGTGCCAGCAGCACGTCTATAGCTGGCGAGCAGTACTTC.

The chain links TRBV5-6 to TRBJ2-7, with no clear D. Germline values: CDR1 SGHDT, CDR2 YYEEEE. The germline V and J ends were trimmed by 2 bases and 0 bases, with 9 bases remaining between them. The CDR3 consists of 14 residues. The CDR3 spells CASSFTANSYEQYF. The CDR3 DNA reads TGTGCCAGCAGCTTTACAGCAAACTCCTACGAGCAGTACTTC.

The chain joins TRBV5-6 to TRBJ2-1, with 9 bases aligning to TRBD1. J was trimmed by 0 bases and V by 4 bases; bases with no gene match: 5. This CDR3 region has 16 residues. Germline CDR1 is SGHDT and CDR2 is YYEEEE. The CDR3, as DNA: TGTGCCAGCAGCCCCCGACAGGGGGGCTCCTACAATGAGCAGTTCTTC. Amino acids: CASSPRQGGSYNEQFF.

This clone was seen a few times. Because the CDR3's place on the DNA is in doubt, the DNA is left out and the CDR3 is given as listed by TCRdb. Here the CDR3 reads CASSSVRGLVEAFF. This chain links TRBV6-6 with TRBJ1-1. The CDR3 is 14 residues long, ends included. CDR1 and CDR2 (germline): MNHNY, SVGAGI (reference sequence).

CDR3 DNA sequence: TGTGCCAGCAGCTTACGACAGGGTGGTTCCACAGATACGCAGTATTTT. Translating gives CASSLRQGGSTDTQYF. This chain joins TRBV7-2 and TRBJ2-3; TRBD1 agrees at 7 bases. The CDR3 is made up of 16 amino acids. In germline, CDR1 is SGHTA, CDR2 FQGNSA. V dropped 2 bases and J dropped 2; count of bases not matched to a gene: 7.

V gene TRBV10-3 combines with J gene TRBJ1-1; weak D call: TRBD1 (5 bases). The V end lost 10 bases, the J end lost 2 bases, and 14 bases lay between the germline ends. This CDR3 comprises 13 residues. Per germline, CDR1 ENHRY and CDR2 SYGVKD. CDR3 sequence: CATTREPNTEAFF. CDR3 DNA sequence: TGTGCCACCACCAGGGAGCCCAACACTGAAGCTTTCTTT.

This rearrangement joins TRBV27 to TRBJ2-3, with a weak D call TRBD2 (6 bases). V lost 3 bases and J 4 bases, leaving 20 bases between the germline ends. This CDR3 is built from 17 residues. Per germline, CDR1 MNHEY and CDR2 SMNVEV (reference sequence). The CDR3: CASSFSGLRGVADTQYF. The CDR3 bases are TGTGCCAGCAGTTTTAGCGGCCTTCGGGGAGTGGCAGATACGCAGTATTTT.

This chain connects TRBV7-8 to TRBJ2-3; D gene unclear. V was shortened by 4 bases and J by 0 bases, with 8 bases between the two germline ends. CDR3 length: 14 residues. Germline CDR1 is SGHVS and CDR2 is FQNEAQ. The CDR3: CASSSSWSTDTQYF. CDR3 nucleotide sequence: TGTGCCAGCAGCTCATCGTGGAGCACAGATACGCAGTATTTT.

This chain uses TRBV10-3 with TRBJ2-3; a weak D match, TRBD1 (6 bases). The CDR3 has 19 residues. Germline CDR1 reads ENHRY; CDR2 reads SYGVKD. V dropped 0 bases and J dropped 2 bases, with 21 bases sitting between them. CDR3 sequence: CAISESGTTRSRDTDTQYF. The CDR3 nucleotides are TGTGCCATCAGTGAGTCAGGGACAACAAGGAGCAGGGACACAGATACGCAGTATTTT.

V gene TRBV10-2 combines with J gene TRBJ2-7; D remains ambiguous. The V gene's germline CDR1 is WSHSY and CDR2 SAAADI. With 6 bases removed from V and 0 bases from J, the gap between germline ends came to 3 bases. The length of the CDR3 is 11 residues. The CDR3 DNA follows: TGCGCCAGCAGAGACTCCTACGAGCAGTACTTC. It specifies CASRDSYEQYF.

CDR3 region: CASSVRWTGDTGELFF. CDR3 coding DNA: TGTGCCAGCAGTGTACGGTGGACAGGGGACACCGGGGAGCTGTTTTTT. The V gene is TRBV6-1, the J gene TRBJ2-2; 9 nucleotides match TRBD1. The germline V gene has CDR1 MNHNS and CDR2 SASEGT. The trim removed 4 bases at V and 3 bases at J, leaving 6 bases unmatched. The CDR3 has 16 residues.

The chain uses TRBV11-2 and TRBJ1-1, with TRBD1 matching over 9 bases. Unmatched junction bases numbered 10, after V lost 4 bases and J lost 4 bases. The CDR3 is 16 residues long. CDR1 SGHAT and CDR2 FQNNGV come from the germline V gene. The CDR3 coding sequence is TGTGCCAGCAGCTATGGGTCCGGACAGGGGTCCACTGAAGCTTTCTTT. It specifies CASSYGSGQGSTEAFF.

The chain couples TRBV19 to TRBJ2-7; 12 bases line up with TRBD1. V trimming: 5 bases; J trimming: 4 bases; junction bases outside the gene matches: 9. This CDR3 spans 16 amino acids. CDR1 and CDR2 (germline): LNHDA, SQIVND (reference sequence). The DNA for the CDR3 is TGTGCCAGTAGTGCCACCGGGACAGGGGGCAGTTACGAGCAGTACTTC. As protein: CASSATGTGGSYEQYF.

In nucleotides, the CDR3 is TGTGCCAGCAGCATAGCGGGGGCCTCCTACAATGAGCAGTTCTTC. Protein: CASSIAGASYNEQFF. The V gene is TRBV9, the J gene TRBJ2-1; 9 nucleotides agree with TRBD2. Germline CDR1 SGDLS, CDR2 YYNGEE. This CDR3 is built from 15 residues. The J segment lost 0 bases and the V segment lost 4 bases, leaving 2 bases of the junction unmatched. Full variable domain (rest looked up from reference TRBV9 and TRBJ2-1): DSGVTQTPKHLITATGQRVTLRCSPRSGDLSVYWYQQSLDQGLQFLIQYYNGEERAKGNILERFSAQQFPDLHSELNLSSLELGDSALYFCASSIAGASYNEQFFGPGTRLTVL.

The V call is TRBV10-3, the J call TRBJ2-5; D gene unclear. From germline, CDR1 is ENHRY and CDR2 SYGVKD. V was pared by 8 bases and J by 2 bases, with 9 bases between. The CDR3 runs 12 residues. The CDR3 spells CAIGDVQETQYF. CDR3 nucleotide sequence: TGTGCCATCGGGGATGTACAAGAGACCCAGTACTTC.

V and J are TRBV7-6 and TRBJ1-2; D is uncertain. Trimming took off 1 base at V and 7 bases at J, with 7 bases between the two ends. Germline V lookup: CDR1 SGHVS, CDR2 FNYEAQ. The CDR3 has 12 amino acids. CDR3 sequence reads: CASSLGPGGYTF. The CDR3 DNA follows: TGTGCCAGCAGCTTAGGCCCGGGTGGCTACACCTTC. The complete variable domain, with remaining parts taken from reference TRBV7-6 and TRBJ1-2, reads GAGVSQSPRYKVTKRGQDVALRCDPISGHVSLYWYRQALGQGPEFLTYFNYEAQQDKSGLPNDRFSAERPEGSISTLTIQRTEQRDSAMYRCASSLGPGGYTFGSGTRLTVV.